The clone carrying this T cell receptor (beta chain) has only one observation. The sample belongs to a study of blood T cell repertoires in COVID-19. Whole-study context: Samples representing acute and convalescent COVID-19 were sourced from the United States, Italy and Spain. From T cells, B-cell-depleted T cells, or PBMCs came the material, which was cDNA or gDNA.

V shed 4 bases, J shed 8 bases, and the junction held 2 bases outside the gene matches. The CDR3 has 14 residues. Germline assignment: CDR1 SNHLY and CDR2 FYNNEI. Original data processing: For nucleated cells, counts were estimated from reference gene primer amplification. Clones were sequenced by immunoSEQ multiplex PCR, and TCRdb holds only the in-frame ones, with some missing. V, J and clone size are taken as reported in that table, and D and trimming were inferred from the DNA itself. This sample yields around 200,000 clones, of which about 83% are seen a single time; roughly 2.9% belongs to the top ten.

The chain has TRBV2 and TRBJ2-3, with 14 bases aligning to TRBD2. The sequenced sample was peripheral blood. The sequence came from a man aged 50-59 years with active or convalescent COVID-19. The CDR3 loop reads CASSATSGGGTQYF. CDR3 in DNA: TGTGCCAGCAGTGCGACTAGCGGGGGGGGTACGCAGTATTTT. The variable domain in full, completed from reference TRBV2 and TRBJ2-3, reads EPEVTQTPSHQVTQMGQEVILRCVPISNHLYFYWYRQILGQKVEFLVSFYNNEISEKSEIFDDQFSVERPDGSNFTLKIRSTKLEDSAMYFCASSATSGGGTQYFGPGTRLTVL.